The TCR beta chain described here comes from a study of early T cells in non-severe SARS-CoV-2 infection (dated by TCRdb to the early 2020s). Some background on the complete study: TCR sequencing used bulk RNA from unsorted whole blood, so alpha and beta chains could not be paired. General findings and caveats noted by the study authors: Matching against VDJdb was skewed toward anti-spike CD8 responses, likely underestimated virus-specific expansions, and missed private and CD4 specificities.

This clonotype came up a few times. Its antigen is still unknown. The junction and the germline gene differ at one end; a read error may be behind it. Including the terminal cysteine and phenylalanine, the CDR3 comprises 11 residues. Only the CDR3 part of the read is kept: 33 bases, read in frame from the first base. CDR1 WSHSY and CDR2 SAAADI were looked up in the germline V gene. Library construction relied on 5' RACE. The run used a NextSeq 500. The TCR library protocol attached unique molecular identifiers to individual cDNA molecules to correct for sequencing error and PCR bias. TCR alpha and beta chains were both sequenced, and the abundances of alpha and beta sequences in each sample were closely correlated with each other. On the authors' methods: Decombinator V4 was used to annotate TCR sequences for V gene, J gene and CDR3. Expanded TCRs were defined as changing significantly between any two time points under a Poisson model with p below 0.0001. TCR abundances were normalised to the total number of TCRs sequenced per sample and expressed as counts per million. MAIT TCRs were defined by TRAV1-2 paired with TRAJ12, TRAJ20 or TRAJ33, and iNKT TCRs by TRAV10 paired with TRAJ18. VDJdb, accessed on 1 November 2021, was searched for TCRs annotated for CMV, EBV and SARS-CoV-2, and TCRs annotated for more than one antigen were excluded. TCRdb trimmed the raw reads at Q25, called clones with MiXCR and kept productive beta chains. Rows matching on CDR3 protein sequence are summarized as one entry with the most common DNA and genes. These V and J calls originate from TCRdb's pipeline instead of the authors' own analysis. In all, the sample holds tens of thousands of distinct CDR3 sequences, and about 6.3% of those were seen once. Of the sample, 2.8% falls within the top ten clones.

A case-control design nested within a healthcare worker cohort in London, UK, was used, with weekly nasopharyngeal swab PCR tests and blood sampling performed. Healthcare workers were recruited during the week of the UK lockdown, between 23 and 31 March 2020, and followed weekly for up to roughly 15 weeks. The chain employs TRBV10-2 and TRBJ2-3; no D gene is confidently identified. The input for sequencing was whole blood, taken at baseline. This TCR was sampled from an adult who was a healthcare worker with PCR-confirmed SARS-CoV-2 infection or an uninfected control (not recorded which). The DNA is as follows: TGTGCCAGCAGTTCCATAGATACGCAGTATTTT. Translated, this is CASSSIDTQYF.